This paragraph covers one T cell receptor beta chain sequence. Antigen unknown. Then a second PCR, running roughly 6 to 12 cycles, was carried out with a sample-barcoded 5' primer and a J-beta primer mix. Each cDNA molecule was tagged by a template-switch adaptor that had 12 random nucleotides. TCRdb passed the 5' RACE reads through MiXCR, listing each CDR3 protein once. The sample shows hundreds of thousands of distinct CDR3 sequences, approximately 48% of them seen only once. This sample is drawn from a study of blood T cells in healthy people across ages. General study points: CMV infection status of these donors was not known. Both naive CD4+ cell counts and diversity were greater in long-lived donors than in aged donors.

CDR3 size: 14 residues. CDR1 and CDR2 from the germline V gene are ENHRY and SYGVKD. Trimming left V 3 bases short and J 7 bases short, with 10 bases between. V gene TRBV10-3 combines with J gene TRBJ1-6; no reliable D call. The receptor comes from a man in his 60s in good health. The sequenced sample was blood. CDR3 loop: CAISDSLGNSPLHF. DNA for the CDR3: TGTGCCATCAGTGACTCACTAGGGAATTCACCCCTCCACTTT.